These 20 T cell receptor beta chains originate from one sample sequenced in a study of CD8+CD57+ T cells in acquired aplastic anemia. According to the study, genomic DNA was the template for TCR beta VDJ and CDR3 profiling. Using its own MiXCR run on the reads, TCRdb lists one record per CDR3 protein. The table has around 430,000 distinct CDR3 sequences, over 25% seen once. An expansion of CD8+CD57+ cells by flow cytometry had been shown in patients chosen for sequencing. Material: sorted CD4+, CD8+, or CD8+CD57+ T cells (not recorded which) from PBMCs. These receptors were obtained from a human donor with aplastic anemia.

This chain connects TRBV20-1 to TRBJ1-1; possible D gene TRBD1, 6 bases. The germline V gene has CDR1 DFQATT and CDR2 SNEGSKA (reference sequence). This CDR3 is 11 amino acids long. V lost 5 bases, J lost 6 bases, and 10 bases lay in between. The CDR3 DNA is TGCAGTGCTTACAGGGACGCTGAAGCTTTCTTT. It translates to CSAYRDAEAFF.

V gene TRBV30 combines with J gene TRBJ1-6; D is unclear. The CDR3 contains 12 residues. Trimming pared 5 bases from V and 7 bases from J, leaving 9 bases between. Germline V gene lookup returns CDR1 GTSNPN and CDR2 SVGIG (reference sequence). The CDR3 bases are TGTGCCTGGGGGCGTGAAAATTCACCCCTCCACTTT. It codes for CAWGRENSPLHF.

This clonotype was found a few times. The V call is TRBV7-2, the J call TRBJ1-1; 10 nucleotides agree with TRBD1. V gave up 6 bases and J gave up 3 bases; unmatched junction bases: 7. Per the germline V gene, CDR1 is SGHTA and CDR2 is FQGNSA. The CDR3 is 15 residues long. The CDR3 nucleotides are TGTGCCAGCAGTTGGACAGGGGGGCAGTACACTGAAGCTTTCTTT. Its translation: CASSWTGGQYTEAFF.

In this sample, this clonotype turned up many times. This rearrangement joins TRBV29-1 to TRBJ2-7; no clear D gene. Per the germline V gene, CDR1 is SQVTM and CDR2 is ANQGSEA. Trimming took 6 bases from V and 3 from J, leaving 18 bases between them. This CDR3 comprises 14 residues. Here the CDR3 reads CSVLLSGHFYEQYF. CDR3 coding DNA: TGCAGCGTCCTTCTCAGTGGGCACTTCTACGAGCAGTACTTC.

This clonotype was observed many times. This sequence joins TRBV6-1 and TRBJ1-2; 8 nucleotides align to TRBD1. J was trimmed by 4 bases and V by 7 bases; bases with no gene match: 5. The CDR3 spans 13 residues. Germline assignment: CDR1 MNHNS and CDR2 SASEGT. The CDR3 region has the DNA TGTGCCAGCAACACCAGGGGGCCCTATGGCTACACCTTC. Translating it yields CASNTRGPYGYTF.

Only one count was recorded for this clonotype. V gene TRBV5-6 combines with J gene TRBJ1-2, with a possible D match to TRBD1 (6 bases). Germline assignment: CDR1 SGHDT and CDR2 YYEEEE. This CDR3 comprises 14 residues. The germline V and J ends were trimmed by 0 bases and 6 bases, with 12 bases remaining between them. This CDR3 reads CASSLVRGADGYTF. The CDR3 DNA reads as TGTGCCAGCAGCTTGGTTCGGGGGGCGGATGGCTACACCTTC.

The chain uses TRBV10-3 and TRBJ2-1, with D possibly being TRBD2 (6 bases). Trimming cost V 10 bases and J 3 bases, with 13 bases left between them. This CDR3 has 13 residues. Germline loops: CDR1 ENHRY, CDR2 SYGVKD. The CDR3 protein is CASLDSGYNEQFF. As DNA, the CDR3 is TGTGCCAGCTTGGATAGCGGCTACAATGAGCAGTTCTTC.

The J gene is TRBJ2-1, the V gene TRBV10-3, with 16 positions matching TRBD2. The CDR3 is 15 residues long. V was clipped by 4 bases and J by 8 bases; unmatched bases: 2. Per the germline V gene, CDR1 is ENHRY and CDR2 is SYGVKD. CDR3 amino acids: CAISVGLAGGDEQFF. DNA of the CDR3: TGTGCCATCAGTGTGGGACTAGCGGGGGGGGATGAGCAGTTCTTC.

This clonotype has more than one count but fewer than ten. The chain carries TRBV12-5 and TRBJ1-3; a possible D gene is TRBD1 (6 bases). Germline-derived CDR1 and CDR2 are LGHNT and FRNRAP. The CDR3 covers 14 residues. V lost 3 bases and J 2 bases, leaving 8 bases between the germline ends. CDR3 sequence reads: CASGFGTPGNTIYF. For the CDR3, the DNA is TGTGCTAGTGGTTTTGGGACACCTGGAAACACCATATATTTT.

This clonotype was seen at least ten times. The chain combines TRBV20-1 with TRBJ2-7, with 8 positions matching TRBD2. CDR1 is DFQATT and CDR2 is SNEGSKA in the germline V gene (reference sequence). This CDR3 comprises 11 residues. V gave up 5 bases and J gave up 4 bases; unmatched junction bases: 1. The CDR3 sequence is CSAAGGYEQYF. CDR3 coding DNA: TGCAGTGCTGCGGGGGGATACGAGCAGTACTTC.

This clonotype was seen ten or more times. This chain links TRBV25-1 with TRBJ1-6, with D unclear. Germline V gene sequence: CDR1 MGHDK, CDR2 SYGVNS. CDR3 length: 16 residues. The V gene lost 3 bases and the J gene lost 7 bases, with 16 bases spanning the gap. The CDR3 reads CASSDSAVGVNSPLHF. CDR3 nucleotides: TGTGCCAGCAGTGACTCTGCGGTTGGGGTGAATTCACCCCTCCACTTT.

V gene TRBV30 combines with J gene TRBJ1-4; possible D gene TRBD1, 5 bases. This CDR3 contains 15 residues. Germline CDR1 reads GTSNPN; CDR2 reads SVGIG (reference sequence). V gave up 3 bases and J gave up 11 bases, with 22 bases separating them. Here the CDR3 reads CAWSRDPAEGGKLFF. DNA for the CDR3: TGTGCCTGGAGCCGGGACCCCGCGGAGGGCGGGAAACTGTTTTTT.

This rearrangement joins TRBV9 to TRBJ1-4; 8 bases agree with TRBD1. The J segment lost 8 bases and the V segment lost 3 bases, leaving 12 bases of the junction unmatched. From germline, CDR1 is SGDLS and CDR2 YYNGEE. CDR3 size: 16 residues. This CDR3 is CASSATLGQGGEKLFF. The CDR3, as DNA: TGTGCCAGCAGCGCAACCCTCGGACAGGGCGGGGAAAAACTGTTTTTT. The full variable domain, its missing parts supplied by reference TRBV9 and TRBJ1-4, is DSGVTQTPKHLITATGQRVTLRCSPRSGDLSVYWYQQSLDQGLQFLIQYYNGEERAKGNILERFSAQQFPDLHSELNLSSLELGDSALYFCASSATLGQGGEKLFFGSGTQLSVL.

A few counts support this clonotype. Compared with germline, one end of the junction differs, possibly owing to a read error. V gene TRBV10-3 combines with J gene TRBJ1-4, with a tentative D call TRBD1 (6 bases). Germline assignment: CDR1 ENHRY and CDR2 SYGVKD. The CDR3 sequence is 15 residues long. CDR3 sequence reads: CASSVPPGGDEKLFF. Written as DNA, the CDR3 is TGTGCCAGCAGTGTTCCGCCGGGGGGCGATGAAAAACTGTTTTTT.

The sample holds a few counts of this clonotype. One end of the junction fails to match germline, which may point to a read error. The rearrangement uses TRBV6-1 and TRBJ2-1; the match to TRBD2 covers 7 bases. This CDR3 has 12 amino acids. The germline gives CDR1 MNHNS, CDR2 SASEGT. The CDR3 sequence: CASLGPTSVCMF. The CDR3 DNA reads as TGTGCCAGCCTCGGGCCAACTAGCGTGTGCATGTTC.

This clonotype has at least ten counts. The J gene is TRBJ1-2, the V gene TRBV19, with D maybe TRBD1 (6 bases). The CDR3 consists of 15 residues. V lost 8 bases and J 7 bases, leaving 23 bases between the germline ends. Per the germline V gene, CDR1 is LNHDA and CDR2 is SQIVND (reference sequence). The CDR3 spells CASSNPQGKGGGYTF. In nucleotides, the CDR3 is TGTGCCAGTTCCAATCCCCAGGGGAAAGGAGGTGGCTACACCTTC.

This chain uses TRBV30 with TRBJ1-1; D is unclear. The CDR3 loop spans 11 amino acids. Germline V lookup: CDR1 GTSNPN, CDR2 SVGIG (reference sequence). The CDR3 DNA reads TGTGCTTCATACTTGGCGACTGAAGCTTTCTTT. This gives the protein CASYLATEAFF.

As concerns this clonotype: This may come from a read error, since a much larger clone is one base off. The chain recombines TRBV10-3 with TRBJ1-6, with D maybe TRBD1 (6 bases). Per germline, CDR1 ENHRY and CDR2 SYGVKD. The CDR3 length is 12 residues. Trimming cost V 6 bases and J 14 bases, with 14 bases left between them. The DNA of the CDR3 is TGTGCCATCAGCCAACAGGGAATATCCCTCCACTTT. Amino acids: CAISQQGISLHF.

This clonotype was counted only a few times. The V call is TRBV5-8, the J call TRBJ1-6; TRBD1 matches 7 bases. The CDR3 contains 15 residues. The trim removed 6 bases at V and 3 bases at J, leaving 6 bases unmatched. Germline V gene data show CDR1 as SGHTS and CDR2 as YDEGEE. The CDR3 DNA sequence: TGTGCCAGCAACGATCCAGGGGGCTATAATTCACCCCTCCACTTT. Translation: CASNDPGGYNSPLHF.

The rearrangement uses TRBV7-9 and TRBJ1-2; 9 bases line up with TRBD1. Germline V lookup: CDR1 SEHNR, CDR2 FQNEAQ (reference sequence). The V gene end was trimmed by 2 bases and the J gene end by 5 bases; junction bases not matched to a gene: 3. The CDR3 loop spans 14 amino acids. Here the CDR3 reads CASSLTGGEYGYTF. DNA for the CDR3: TGTGCCAGCAGCTTAACAGGGGGCGAGTATGGCTACACCTTC.